The 3 T cell receptor beta chains below all came from one sample that was sequenced in a study of blood T cell repertoires in COVID-19. Produced via immunoSEQ multiplex PCR; TCRdb's table is partial and in-frame only. The table records approximately 270,000 clones, around nine tenths of them present only once. Specimen: peripheral blood. These receptors were taken from a man in his forties or fifties with active or convalescent COVID-19.

The chain employs TRBV5-6 and TRBJ1-6; D unresolved. The V gene's germline CDR1 is SGHDT and CDR2 YYEEEE. V lost 4 bases to trimming and J lost 1 base, with 9 bases between them. The CDR3 has 15 amino acids. The chain's CDR3 is CASSRDTSYNSPLHF. The CDR3 region has the DNA TGTGCCAGCAGCCGGGATACTTCCTATAATTCACCCCTCCACTTT.

J is TRBJ2-5 and V is TRBV29-1; TRBD1 matches at 10 bases. The CDR3 is 14 residues long. The V gene end was trimmed by 3 bases and the J gene end by 1 base; junction bases not matched to a gene: 2. In germline, CDR1 is SQVTM, CDR2 ANQGSEA. This chain's CDR3 is CSVEGQGFQETQYF. CDR3 DNA: TGCAGCGTTGAGGGACAGGGGTTCCAAGAGACCCAGTACTTC.

This chain uses TRBV5-4 with TRBJ1-6, with D unresolved. Looked up from germline, CDR1 is SGHNT and CDR2 is YYREEE (reference sequence). The CDR3 totals 20 residues. The V end was cut by 1 base, the J end by 0 bases, with 20 bases between. The CDR3: CASSLILVGEPGSYNSPLHF. The CDR3 DNA sequence: TGTGCCAGCAGCTTGATTTTGGTCGGGGAACCCGGCTCCTATAATTCACCCCTCCACTTT.